The sequence of this T cell receptor beta chain was determined in a study of tumor-infiltrating lymphocytes in primary liver carcinoma. In the study overall: Samples returned roughly 3.65 to 7.13 million productive TCRbeta reads, a yield that was similar across tissue types. General study findings and limits: Pairs of tumor regions overlapped more than tumor-adjacent and tumor-blood pairs did. The proportion of top clones found throughout all five tumor regions was only about 7-25%.

Bulk tissue was left unsorted, and RNA and DNA were co-extracted from about 20-30 mg of it. Each individual tumor supplied samples from five separate regions. A note on this clonotype: The antigen remains unidentified.

A constant-region primer primed TCR beta cDNA synthesis from 500 to 550 ng of total RNA. Employing slightly modified ARM-PCR, three nested multiplex PCR rounds were run, and these gave rise to the TCR beta libraries. The first two PCR rounds used TRBV1-TRBV30 forward primers with a C-beta reverse primer, around 10 cycles each. TCRdb ran MiXCR on the multiplex PCR reads and lists one entry per CDR3 protein. The sample includes around 47,000 distinct CDR3 sequences, around 70% of them seen just once. The CDR3 length is 14 residues. Trimming took 1 base from V and 4 from J, leaving 8 bases between them.

Source material: liver tumor tissue from sampling region 2. Described subset: tumor region T2, inferior pole. This chain connects TRBV12-3 or TRBV12-4 to TRBJ1-5, with a possible D match to TRBD1 (5 bases). This clonotype originated in a man aged 40-55 years with primary liver carcinoma and hepatitis B virus infection. CDR3: CASSLGQGNQPQHF. DNA of the CDR3: TGTGCCAGCAGTTTAGGTCAGGGAAATCAGCCCCAGCATTTT.